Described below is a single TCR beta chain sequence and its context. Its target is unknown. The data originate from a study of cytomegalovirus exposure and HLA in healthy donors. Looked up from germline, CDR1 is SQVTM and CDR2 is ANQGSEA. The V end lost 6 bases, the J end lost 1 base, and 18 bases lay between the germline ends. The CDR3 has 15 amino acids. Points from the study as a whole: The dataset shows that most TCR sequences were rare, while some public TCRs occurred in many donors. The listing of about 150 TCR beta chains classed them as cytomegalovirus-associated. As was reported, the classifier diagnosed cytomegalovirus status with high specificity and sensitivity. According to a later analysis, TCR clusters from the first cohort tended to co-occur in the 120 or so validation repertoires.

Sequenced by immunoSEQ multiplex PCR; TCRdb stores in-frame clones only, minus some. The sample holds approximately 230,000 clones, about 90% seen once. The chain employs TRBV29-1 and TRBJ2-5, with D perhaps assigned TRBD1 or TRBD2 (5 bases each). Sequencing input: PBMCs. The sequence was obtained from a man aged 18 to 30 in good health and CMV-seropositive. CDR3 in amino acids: CSVDQGPTSQETQYF. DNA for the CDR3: TGCAGCGTCGATCAGGGACCGACAAGCCAAGAGACCCAGTACTTC.